Sequencing of this TCR beta chain was carried out in a study of T-cell reconstitution after alpha-beta-depleted transplantation in children. V shed 4 bases and J shed 0 bases, with 11 bases lying between them. From germline, CDR1 is DFQATT and CDR2 SNEGSKA (reference sequence). The CDR3 is 14 amino acids. Whole-study results and caveats: There were reportedly several hundred expanded graft clones from which alpha-beta T cells came about two months after transplant.

A remark on this clonotype: What it binds is unknown.

For TCRbeta, the library was prepared with unique molecular identifiers. TCRdb reprocessed the PCR reads via MiXCR and lists one record per CDR3 protein. Among 500,000 to 750,000 distinct CDR3 sequences listed, 20% to 30% were seen once. V and J are TRBV20-1 and TRBJ2-3; D uncertain. Sequencing used PBMCs, obtained before TCRalphabeta/CD19-depleted stem cell transplant. This TCR derives from a boy under two years old with Wiskott-Aldrich syndrome, due to receive a stem cell transplant. In DNA, the CDR3 is TGCAGTGCTAACCGCGGTTCTAGCACAGATACGCAGTATTTT. It codes for CSANRGSSTDTQYF.